This T cell receptor beta chain was observed in a study of T cells in Graves' hyperthyroidism and ophthalmopathy. CDR1 is SNHLY, CDR2 FYNNEI, per germline. The CDR3 totals 16 residues. V shed 6 bases and J 6 bases; nucleotides not matched to a gene: 13. RNA transcripts gave rise to amplified TCR beta CDR3 regions. An initial round of RT-PCR targeting the TCR CDR3 relied on the HTBI primer set. TCRdb passed the multiplex PCR reads through MiXCR, listing each CDR3 protein once. The data hold more than 300,000 distinct CDR3 sequences, with more than 11% observed a single time. Stable disease denoted Graves' hyperthyroidism without ophthalmopathy progression within 18 months. Judged by abundance, this clonotype is medium-sized.

Sequencing was carried out using blood. The receptor comes from a woman aged 25 to 39 with Graves' hyperthyroidism. This chain uses TRBV2 with TRBJ2-4; TRBD1 aligns across 8 bases. The CDR3 protein is CASSPTGTGFGNIQYF. CDR3 nucleotides: TGTGCCAGCAGCCCAACCGGGACAGGATTTGGAAACATTCAGTACTTC.